The present entry profiles one T cell receptor beta chain with its context. CDR1 SGHDT and CDR2 YYEEEE come from the germline V gene. The CDR3 length is 14 residues. J was trimmed by 9 bases and V by 4 bases; bases with no gene match: 3. This sample is drawn from a study of CD8+ T cells in alopecia areata. Study information: Tofacitinib administration to treated patients was oral, at 5 to 10 mg twice daily.

Extracted RNA was reverse transcribed into cDNA, the sequencing template. Clones were sequenced by immunoSEQ multiplex PCR, and TCRdb holds only the in-frame ones, with some missing. The sample yields over 120,000 clones, about 47% seen once. The sample here was CD4+ T cells sorted from blood, taken at week 0. The chain uses TRBV5-6 and TRBJ2-1; TRBD2 agrees at 14 bases. This TCR was recovered from a human donor with alopecia areata. DNA for the CDR3: TGTGCCAGCAGCCCGACTAGCGGGAGGGGTGAGCAGTTCTTC. Residues: CASSPTSGRGEQFF.